This T cell receptor beta chain was recovered during a study of post-analysis software for immune sequencing data. Turning to the study itself: Disease courses included relapsing-remitting, secondary progressive and progressive-relapsing multiple sclerosis.

The CDR3 runs 15 residues. Germline V lookup: CDR1 MDHEN, CDR2 SYDVKM. Unmatched junction bases numbered 7, after V lost 6 bases and J lost 5 bases. Study-wide findings and caveats: When the samples were clustered directly with F measure, those that had been prepared in the same batch showed strong co-clustering. Multiple sclerosis patients showed significantly lower normalized Chao1 diversity than controls did. There were five or six TRBV segments more frequent in patients than controls, and TRBV5-6, TRBV5-1 and TRBV20-1 were among them.

Built from TCR beta cDNA, the libraries had unique molecular identifiers in them. Each CDR3 protein gets one entry after TCRdb re-called the PCR reads with MiXCR. This table has hundreds of thousands of distinct CDR3 sequences, 40% to 55% appearing once. Concerning this clonotype itself: Its specificity is not known.

The specimen sequenced was blood. The chain joins TRBV28 to TRBJ2-1; TRBD1 aligns across 10 bases. This clonotype was obtained from a girl aged 10-17 years with multiple sclerosis. CDR3 region: CASSPGTGDHNEQFF. For the CDR3, the DNA is TGTGCCAGCAGCCCCGGGACAGGGGATCACAATGAGCAGTTCTTC. Full variable domain (missing parts from reference TRBV28 and TRBJ2-1): DVKVTQSSRYLVKRTGEKVFLECVQDMDHENMFWYRQDPGLGLRLIYFSYDVKMKEKGDIPEGYSVSREKKERFSLILESASTNQTSMYLCASSPGTGDHNEQFFGPGTRLTVL.